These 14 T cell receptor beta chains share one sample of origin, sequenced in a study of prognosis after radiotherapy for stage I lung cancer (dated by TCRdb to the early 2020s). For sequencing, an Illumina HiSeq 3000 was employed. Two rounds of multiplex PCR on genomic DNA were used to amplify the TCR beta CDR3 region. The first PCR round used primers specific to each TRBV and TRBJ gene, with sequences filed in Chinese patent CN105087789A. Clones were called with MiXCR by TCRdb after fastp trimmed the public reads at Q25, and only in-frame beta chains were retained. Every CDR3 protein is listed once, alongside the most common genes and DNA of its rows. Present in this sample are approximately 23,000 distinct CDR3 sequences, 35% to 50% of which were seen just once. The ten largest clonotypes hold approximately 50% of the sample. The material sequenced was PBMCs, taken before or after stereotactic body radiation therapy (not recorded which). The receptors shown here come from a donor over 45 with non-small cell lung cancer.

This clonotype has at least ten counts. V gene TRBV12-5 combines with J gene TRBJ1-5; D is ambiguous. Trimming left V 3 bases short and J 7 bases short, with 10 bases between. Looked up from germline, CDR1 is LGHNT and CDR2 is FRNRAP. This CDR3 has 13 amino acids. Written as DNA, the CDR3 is TGTGCTAGTGGTTTTCCCCCATTACAGCCCCAGCATTTT. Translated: CASGFPPLQPQHF.

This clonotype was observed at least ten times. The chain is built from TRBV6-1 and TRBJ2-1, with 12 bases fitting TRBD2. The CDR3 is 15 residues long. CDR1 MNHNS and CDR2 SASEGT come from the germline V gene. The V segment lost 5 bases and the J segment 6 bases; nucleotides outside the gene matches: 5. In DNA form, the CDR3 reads TGTGCCAGCAGTCCCGGGACTAGCGGGTCCAATGAGCAGTTCTTC. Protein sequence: CASSPGTSGSNEQFF.

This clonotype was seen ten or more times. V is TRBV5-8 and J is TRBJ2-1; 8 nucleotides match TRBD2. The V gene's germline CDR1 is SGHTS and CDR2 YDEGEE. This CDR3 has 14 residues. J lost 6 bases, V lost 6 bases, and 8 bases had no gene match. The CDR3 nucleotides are TGTGCCAGCAACCGGGTGAGCGGGAGCAATGAGCAGTTCTTC. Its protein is CASNRVSGSNEQFF. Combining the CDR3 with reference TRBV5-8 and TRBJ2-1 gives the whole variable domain EAGVTQSPTHLIKTRGQQATLRCSPISGHTSVYWYQQALGLGLQFLLWYDEGEERNRGNFPPRFSGRQFPNYSSELNVNALELEDSALYLCASNRVSGSNEQFFGPGTRLTVL.

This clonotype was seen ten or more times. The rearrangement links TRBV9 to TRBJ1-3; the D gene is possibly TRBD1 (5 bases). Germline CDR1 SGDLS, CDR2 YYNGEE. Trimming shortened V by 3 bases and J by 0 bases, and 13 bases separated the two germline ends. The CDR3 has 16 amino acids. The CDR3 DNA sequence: TGTGCCAGCAGCGCCCTGGACACGAGCTCTGGAAACACCATATATTTT. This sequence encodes CASSALDTSSGNTIYF. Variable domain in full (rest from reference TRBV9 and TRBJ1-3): DSGVTQTPKHLITATGQRVTLRCSPRSGDLSVYWYQQSLDQGLQFLIQYYNGEERAKGNILERFSAQQFPDLHSELNLSSLELGDSALYFCASSALDTSSGNTIYFGEGSWLTVV.

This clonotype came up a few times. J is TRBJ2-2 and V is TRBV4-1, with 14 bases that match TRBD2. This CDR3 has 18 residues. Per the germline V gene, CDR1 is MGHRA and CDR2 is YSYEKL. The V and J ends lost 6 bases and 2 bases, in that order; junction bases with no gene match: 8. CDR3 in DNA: TGCGCCAGCAGACAGGGGACTAGCGGGAGCGAAAACACCGGGGAGCTGTTTTTT. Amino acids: CASRQGTSGSENTGELFF.

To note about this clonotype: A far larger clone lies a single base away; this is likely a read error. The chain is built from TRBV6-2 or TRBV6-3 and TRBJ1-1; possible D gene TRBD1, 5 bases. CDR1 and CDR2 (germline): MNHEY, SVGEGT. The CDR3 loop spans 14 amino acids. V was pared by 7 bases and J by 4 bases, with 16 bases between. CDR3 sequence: CASIGRTLSTEAFF. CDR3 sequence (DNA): TGTGCCAGCATCGGCAGGACATTGAGCACTGAAGCTTTCTTT.

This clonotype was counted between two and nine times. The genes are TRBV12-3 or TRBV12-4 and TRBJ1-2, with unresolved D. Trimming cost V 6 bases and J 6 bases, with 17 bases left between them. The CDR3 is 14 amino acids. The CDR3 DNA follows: TGTGCCAGCAGCCCCCACTCGGGCCAGGATGGCTACACCTTC. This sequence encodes CASSPHSGQDGYTF.

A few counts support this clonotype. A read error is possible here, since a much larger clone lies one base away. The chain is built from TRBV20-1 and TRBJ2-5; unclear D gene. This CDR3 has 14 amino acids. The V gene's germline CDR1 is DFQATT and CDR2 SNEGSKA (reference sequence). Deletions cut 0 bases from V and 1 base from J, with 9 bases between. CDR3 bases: TGCAGTGCTAGAGATGGGTGGGCCCAAGAGACCCAGTACTTC. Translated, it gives CSARDGWAQETQYF.

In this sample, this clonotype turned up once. This CDR3 is CASSLGYDRGNYGYTF. In DNA form, the CDR3 reads TGCGCCAGCAGCTTGGGCTACGACAGGGGTAACTATGGCTACACCTTC. This rearrangement joins TRBV5-1 to TRBJ1-2; 8 bases are a match to TRBD1. This CDR3 is 16 amino acids long. J lost 1 base, V lost 0 bases, and 5 bases had no gene match. The germline CDR1 and CDR2 sequences are SGHRS and YFSETQ.

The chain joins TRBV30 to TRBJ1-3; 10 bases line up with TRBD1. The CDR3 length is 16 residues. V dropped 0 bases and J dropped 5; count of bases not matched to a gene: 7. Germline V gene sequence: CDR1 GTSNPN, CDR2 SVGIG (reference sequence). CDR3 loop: CAWSVLGDRGRNTIYF. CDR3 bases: TGTGCCTGGAGTGTACTAGGGGACAGGGGTCGAAACACCATATATTTT. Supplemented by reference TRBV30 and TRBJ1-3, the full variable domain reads SQTIHQWPATLVQPVGSPLSLECTVEGTSNPNLYWYRQAAGRGLQLLFYSVGIGQISSEVPQNLSASRPQDRQFILSSKKLLLSDSGFYLCAWSVLGDRGRNTIYFGEGSWLTVV.

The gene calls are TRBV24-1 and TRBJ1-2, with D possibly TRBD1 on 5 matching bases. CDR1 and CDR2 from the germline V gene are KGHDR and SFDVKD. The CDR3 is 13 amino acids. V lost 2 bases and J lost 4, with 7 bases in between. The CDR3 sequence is CATSDSGIYGYTF. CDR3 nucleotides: TGTGCCACCAGTGATTCAGGGATCTATGGCTACACCTTC.

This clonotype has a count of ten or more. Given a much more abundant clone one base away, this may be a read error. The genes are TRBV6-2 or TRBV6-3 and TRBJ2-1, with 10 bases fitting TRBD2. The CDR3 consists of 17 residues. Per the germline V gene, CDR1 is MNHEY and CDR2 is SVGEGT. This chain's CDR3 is CASSYSGAGGPGNGQFF. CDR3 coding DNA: TGTGCCAGCAGTTACTCCGGAGCGGGAGGGCCTGGGAATGGGCAGTTCTTC.

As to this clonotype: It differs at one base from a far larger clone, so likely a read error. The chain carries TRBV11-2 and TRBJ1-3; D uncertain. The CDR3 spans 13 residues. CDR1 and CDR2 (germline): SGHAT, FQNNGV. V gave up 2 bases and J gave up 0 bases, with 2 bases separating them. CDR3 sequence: CASSLNSGNTIYF. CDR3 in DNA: TGTGCCAGCAGCTTAAACTCTGGAAACACCATATATTTT. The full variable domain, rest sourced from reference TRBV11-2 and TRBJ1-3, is EAGVAQSPRYKIIEKRQSVAFWCNPISGHATLYWYQQILGQGPKLLIQFQNNGVVDDSQLPKDRFSAERLKGVDSTLKIQPAKLEDSAVYLCASSLNSGNTIYFGEGSWLTVV.

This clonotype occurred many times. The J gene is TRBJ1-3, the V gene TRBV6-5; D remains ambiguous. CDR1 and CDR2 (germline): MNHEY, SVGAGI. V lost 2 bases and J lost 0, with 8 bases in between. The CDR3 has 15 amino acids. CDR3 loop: CASSYGQDSGNTIYF. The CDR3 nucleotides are TGTGCCAGCAGTTACGGGCAGGACTCTGGAAACACCATATATTTT.